Below, 7 T cell receptor beta chains from the same sample are listed, as sequenced in a study of cytomegalovirus exposure and HLA in healthy donors listed by TCRdb under 2017. Library preparation was by the immunoSEQ multiplex PCR assay. What TCRdb holds here is the immuneACCESS table cut down to in-frame rearrangements. Part of the clones is not present; checked against another copy, under half of the missing clones reflect an unresolved V gene, and the others are unexplained. The table for this sample lists approximately 260,000 clones; 80% to 90% of them were counted only once. The biggest ten clones account for approximately 1% of the sample. Sequenced sample: PBMCs. The receptors derive from a woman aged 18 to 35 in good health and CMV-seronegative.

The J gene is TRBJ1-3, the V gene TRBV27; possible D gene TRBD1, 5 bases. The CDR3 has 14 amino acids. The V and J ends lost 6 bases and 4 bases respectively, with 13 bases between them. Germline V lookup: CDR1 MNHEY, CDR2 SMNVEV (reference sequence). The CDR3 region is CASRGGGRGNTIYF. CDR3 DNA: TGTGCCAGCAGAGGCGGGGGACGGGGAAACACCATATATTTT.

On this clone itself: The same CDR3 also results from other DNA sequences found in this sample. The chain uses TRBV5-1 and TRBJ2-7; 11 bases match TRBD1. Unmatched junction bases numbered 4, after V lost 4 bases and J lost 4 bases. Per the germline V gene, CDR1 is SGHRS and CDR2 is YFSETQ. There are 14 residues in the CDR3. The CDR3: CASSPGQGAYEQYF. CDR3 DNA: TGCGCCAGCAGCCCCGGACAGGGGGCGTACGAGCAGTACTTC.

V and J are TRBV5-8 and TRBJ1-2, with D possibly matching TRBD1 (6 bases). The CDR3 loop spans 13 amino acids. Germline CDR1 SGHTS, CDR2 YDEGEE. The V and J ends lost 5 bases and 8 bases respectively, with 16 bases between them. The CDR3 DNA sequence: TGTGCCAGCAGACGGCGGGGGGCGATAGGCTACACCTTC. This sequence encodes CASRRRGAIGYTF.

The V and J genes are TRBV12-5 and TRBJ2-7; TRBD1 aligns across 8 bases. CDR3 size: 16 residues. The germline V gene encodes CDR1 LGHNT and CDR2 FRNRAP. V gave up 3 bases and J gave up 6 bases; unmatched junction bases: 13. CDR3 sequence (DNA): TGTGCTAGTGGTTTCCCCAGGGGGCTGAACACCGGCGAGCAGTACTTC. Amino acid sequence: CASGFPRGLNTGEQYF.

This clone has a single count. The V call is TRBV28, the J call TRBJ2-1; tentative D call: TRBD2 (5 bases). This CDR3 is 17 amino acids long. Trimming removed 0 bases from V and 10 bases from J, with 22 bases in between. In germline, CDR1 is MDHEN, CDR2 SYDVKM. The CDR3 DNA sequence: TGTGCCAGCAGTTTATGGGATGTGGCTAGCTCCGCCCGGGAGCAGTTCTTC. It encodes CASSLWDVASSAREQFF.

This chain links TRBV5-6 with TRBJ1-1, with D uncertain. Between the trimmed V and J ends, which lost 1 base and 2 bases, there was a span of 6 bases. The CDR3 loop spans 13 amino acids. Germline CDR1 and CDR2: SGHDT and YYEEEE. CDR3 amino acids: CASSLKANTEAFF. For the CDR3, the DNA is TGTGCCAGCAGCTTGAAAGCCAACACTGAAGCTTTCTTT.

V usage is TRBV18 and J usage is TRBJ1-1, with D unclear. The germline V gene encodes CDR1 KGHSH and CDR2 LQKENI. V was shortened by 2 bases and J by 3 bases, with 13 bases between the two germline ends. CDR3 length: 15 amino acids. The CDR3 DNA is TGTGCCAGCTCACCAGGGCAGGCGAAGGACACTGAAGCTTTCTTT. It translates to CASSPGQAKDTEAFF.